A selection of T cell receptor beta chains follows, all from one sample in a study of blood T cell repertoires in COVID-19. Some clones are missing from TCRdb's copy, which holds only in-frame ones; the method was immunoSEQ multiplex PCR. The table has 89,000 or so clones, 85% seen once. The sequencing input was peripheral blood. These receptors all stem from a man older than 75 with acute or convalescent COVID-19. CDR3s include the opening cysteine and the closing phenylalanine or tryptophan. D genes are given only for firm matches. Size tells how often a clone was seen (once, few, many) or the class of an expanded clone, and some rows leave it out.

d_call	v_call	j_call	clone_size	cdr3_aa	cdr3_nt
TRBD1	TRBV28	TRBJ1-2	few	CATLLAGTGGYGYTF	TGTGCCACCCTCCTTGCCGGGACAGGGGGCTATGGCTACACCTTC
-	TRBV20-1	TRBJ1-4	-	CSASSQHQNNEKLFF	TGCAGTGCTAGTTCACAACACCAAAATAATGAAAAACTGTTTTTT
TRBD2	TRBV7-8	TRBJ2-3	-	CASSKGTSGSTDTQYF	TGTGCCAGCAGCAAAGGGACTAGCGGGAGCACAGATACGCAGTATTTT
-	TRBV19	TRBJ2-5	-	CASSLRETQYF	TGTGCCAGTAGCCTCAGGGAGACCCAGTACTTC
-	TRBV19	TRBJ1-1	-	CASSIGGIANTEAFF	TGTGCCAGTAGTATAGGCGGTATAGCGAACACTGAAGCTTTCTTT
TRBD2	TRBV27	TRBJ2-7	-	CASSRPGLAGKYEQYF	TGTGCCAGCAGTCGACCGGGACTAGCGGGAAAGTACGAGCAGTACTTC
-	TRBV5-5	TRBJ1-2	-	CASSLEQGDYGYTF	TGTGCCAGCAGCTTGGAACAGGGAGACTATGGCTACACCTTC
-	TRBV27	TRBJ1-5	-	CASSLFSDSNQPQHF	TGTGCCAGCAGTTTATTCAGTGATAGCAATCAGCCCCAGCATTTT
-	TRBV6-5	TRBJ2-7	-	CATRTRRAYEQYF	TGTGCCACTCGGACCCGCAGGGCCTACGAGCAGTACTTC
TRBD1	TRBV30	TRBJ1-4	-	CAWRTGGVNEKLFF	TGTGCCTGGAGGACAGGGGGGGTTAATGAAAAACTGTTTTTT
TRBD2	TRBV9	TRBJ2-5	-	CASSVLAGYQETQYF	TGTGCCAGCAGCGTTCTAGCGGGATACCAAGAGACCCAGTACTTC
TRBD2	TRBV4-1	TRBJ2-1	-	CASSQRLAQTYNEQFF	TGCGCCAGCAGCCAAAGACTAGCGCAGACCTACAATGAGCAGTTCTTC
TRBD1	TRBV29-1	TRBJ1-1	-	CSVVVQGANGEAFF	TGCAGCGTTGTTGTACAGGGGGCTAATGGTGAAGCTTTCTTT
-	TRBV7-3	TRBJ2-6	-	CASSPRDSPLSGANVLTF	TGTGCCAGCAGCCCGCGGGACAGCCCGTTATCTGGGGCCAACGTCCTGACTTTC
-	TRBV23-1	TRBJ1-2	-	CASSPPADRLGSYTF	TGCGCCAGCAGTCCCCCAGCGGACAGACTCGGGAGCTACACCTTC
-	TRBV7-8	TRBJ1-4	-	CASSLNRVNEKLFF	TGTGCCAGCAGCTTAAACAGGGTTAATGAAAAACTGTTTTTT
-	TRBV18	TRBJ2-7	-	CASSPRPGVAYEQYF	TGTGCCAGCTCACCTCGTCCGGGGGTAGCCTACGAGCAGTACTTC
TRBD1	TRBV19	TRBJ1-6	-	CAGKGAGNSPLHF	TGTGCCGGAAAGGGGGCGGGTAATTCACCCCTCCACTTT
TRBD1	TRBV19	TRBJ1-4	-	CASSIAPGQGYEKLFF	TGTGCCAGTAGTATAGCCCCGGGACAGGGATATGAAAAACTGTTTTTT
TRBD1	TRBV7-3	TRBJ1-2	-	CASSPATGGYGYTF	TGTGCCAGCAGCCCAGCCACAGGGGGCTATGGCTACACCTTC
TRBD2	TRBV11-3	TRBJ2-2	-	CASSLQLAGASYQGGELFF	TGTGCCAGCAGCTTACAACTAGCGGGGGCTTCATACCAGGGCGGGGAGCTGTTTTTT
-	TRBV19	TRBJ1-1	-	CASTQGLGLVFTEAFF	TGTGCCAGCACCCAGGGGCTAGGTCTGGTCTTCACTGAAGCTTTCTTT
TRBD2	TRBV15	TRBJ2-1	-	CATSRGGTSGSNEQFF	TGTGCCACCAGCAGAGGCGGGACTAGCGGGAGCAATGAGCAGTTCTTC
-	TRBV30	TRBJ2-3	-	CAWSLTILADTQYF	TGTGCCTGGAGTTTGACTATCTTGGCAGATACGCAGTATTTT
TRBD2	TRBV19	TRBJ2-1	-	CASSIAAGGRNEQFF	TGTGCCAGTAGTATTGCGGCGGGAGGTCGCAATGAGCAGTTCTTC
-	TRBV6-5	TRBJ2-7	-	CATKVHRGVYEQYF	TGTGCCACTAAAGTCCATAGGGGCGTCTACGAGCAGTACTTC
-	TRBV6-2/TRBV6-3	TRBJ1-4	-	CASSPKEKLFF	TGTGCCAGCAGTCCAAAGGAGAAACTGTTTTTT
TRBD1	TRBV5-1	TRBJ2-1	-	CASSLEGQLYNEQFF	TGCGCCAGCAGCTTGGAGGGACAGCTTTACAATGAGCAGTTCTTC
TRBD2	TRBV4-2	TRBJ2-3	-	CASSRVAGGGTDTQYF	TGTGCCAGCAGCCGCGTAGCGGGAGGCGGCACAGATACGCAGTATTTT
-	TRBV28	TRBJ2-1	few	CASNLVQGSAGLF	TGTGCCAGCAATTTGGTTCAGGGTTCAGCAGGACTCTTC
TRBD1	TRBV28	TRBJ1-1	once	CASRIRGPTEAFF	TGTGCCAGCAGAATCAGGGGGCCCACTGAAGCTTTCTTT